Below, 7 T cell receptor beta chains from the same sample are listed, as sequenced in a study of human T cells and chemical hapten exposure. Sample time point: patch test 1, 2 weeks after DPC sensitization. The treatment was: therapeutic diphenylcyclopropenone sensitization with weekly scalp DPC. A single record per CDR3 protein comes from TCRdb applying MiXCR to the RACE reads. The sample comprises fewer than 400,000 distinct CDR3 sequences, roughly 6.9% of which are singletons, and roughly 7.9% rests with the top ten. This material consisted of whole blood, taken in connection with sensitization to the hapten diphenylcyclopropenone (DPC). Source of these receptors: a woman aged 18 to 35 with alopecia areata. Some clones in this sample may be carry-over from other donors' samples.

This clonotype was seen a handful of times. This chain's CDR3 is CASSTPETQYF. CDR3 sequence (DNA): TGTGCCAGCAGCACCCCGGAGACCCAGTACTTC. The V and J genes are TRBV7-9 and TRBJ2-5; no firm D call. V lost 5 bases and J lost 5, with 6 bases in between. This CDR3 contains 11 residues. Looked up from germline, CDR1 is SEHNR and CDR2 is FQNEAQ (reference sequence).

The chain employs TRBV29-1 and TRBJ1-4; weak D call: TRBD1 (5 bases). The germline V gene encodes CDR1 SQVTM and CDR2 ANQGSEA. The CDR3 sequence is 14 residues long. V gave up 7 bases and J gave up 0 bases, with 12 bases separating them. The CDR3 DNA reads TGCAGCGGGGGGGATAGTGCAACTAATGAAAAACTGTTTTTT. The encoded protein is CSGGDSATNEKLFF.

This clonotype showed up many times. V is TRBV5-1 and J is TRBJ2-3; 13 bases match TRBD2. CDR1 and CDR2 (germline): SGHRS, YFSETQ. Unmatched junction bases numbered 1, after V lost 5 bases and J lost 4 bases. The CDR3 has 14 amino acids. Here the CDR3 reads CASRGLAGPDTQYF. The CDR3 coding sequence is TGCGCCAGCAGGGGACTAGCGGGGCCAGATACGCAGTATTTT.

This clonotype has a count of ten or more. The genes are TRBV27 and TRBJ1-2, with 11 bases fitting TRBD1. Germline-derived CDR1 and CDR2 are MNHEY and SMNVEV (reference sequence). The CDR3 spans 14 residues. The V segment lost 8 bases and the J segment 6 bases; nucleotides outside the gene matches: 8. CDR3 sequence (DNA): TGTGCCAGCGGGCCATTGGACAGGGGGCATGGCTACACCTTC. Amino acids: CASGPLDRGHGYTF.

This clonotype came up a few times. CDR3 sequence (DNA): TGTGCCAGCAGTTTACCGGGACAAGACACTGAAGCTTTCTTT. Protein sequence: CASSLPGQDTEAFF. The V call is TRBV27, the J call TRBJ1-1, with D perhaps matching TRBD1 (6 bases). V was cut by 2 bases and J by 3 bases, with 10 bases left in between. The V gene's germline CDR1 is MNHEY and CDR2 SMNVEV (reference sequence). This CDR3 is built from 14 residues.

The chain joins TRBV3-1 to TRBJ2-3; D remains ambiguous. The CDR3 runs to 15 residues. CDR1 and CDR2 from the germline V gene are LGHDT and YNNKEL (reference sequence). Trimming took off 1 base at V and 0 bases at J, with 8 bases between the two ends. CDR3 in amino acids: CASSQVRTSTDTQYF. CDR3 bases: TGTGCCAGCAGCCAAGTTAGAACTAGCACAGATACGCAGTATTTT.

The V and J genes are TRBV10-3 and TRBJ2-3, with unresolved D. The CDR3 sequence is 14 residues long. CDR1 and CDR2 (germline): ENHRY, SYGVKD. Trimming stripped 9 bases from V and 0 bases from J, with 13 bases between. CDR3 loop: CAILQSSSTDTQYF. CDR3 nucleotide sequence: TGTGCCATACTACAGTCGTCTAGCACAGATACGCAGTATTTT.